This TCR beta chain appears in the sequencing data of a study of T-cell reconstitution after alpha-beta-depleted transplantation in children. Unique molecular identifiers tagged the TCRbeta library. TCRdb analysed the PCR reads with MiXCR anew, one entry per CDR3 protein. In the table there are roughly 120,000 distinct CDR3 sequences, 23% of which are singletons. A few counts support this clonotype. Its antigen is currently unknown. This CDR3 contains 14 residues. V trimming: 4 bases; J trimming: 6 bases; junction bases outside the gene matches: 9. Whole-study results and caveats: Recipient T cells and thymic progenitors that survived were the source of the high TCRbeta diversity seen at day 60 in some patients. Newly generated T cells supplied most T-cell counts and diversity one year post-transplant. In patients about two months after transplant, alpha-beta T cells reportedly arose from several hundred expanded graft clones.

The rearrangement uses TRBV12-3 or TRBV12-4 and TRBJ2-7, with 7 bases matching TRBD2. This TCR was recovered from a male patient aged 2-10 years who had a stem cell transplant for chronic granulomatous disease, so the T cells may come from the graft donor. The starting material was PBMCs, mostly from graft donor cells, obtained 180 days after TCRalphabeta/CD19-depleted stem cell transplant. The CDR3 DNA reads TGTGCCAGCAGTTCCCGAGGCGGGAGTCGCGAGCAGTACTTC. Translated, it gives CASSSRGGSREQYF.